These 32 T cell receptor beta chains share one sample of origin, sequenced in a study of OX40 agonist ivuxolimab in advanced cancers. The repertoire was sequenced with immunoSEQ multiplex PCR; TCRdb's copy has only in-frame clones and lacks some. The table includes fewer than 120,000 clones, approximately 89% detected once. This specimen consisted of CD4+ or CD8+ T cells sorted from blood, obtained in a trial of the OX40 agonist ivuxolimab. These receptors were taken from an adult with an advanced solid tumor such as melanoma, head and neck, liver or kidney cancer.

This chain joins TRBV19 and TRBJ2-5; D not resolved. Germline V gene sequence: CDR1 LNHDA, CDR2 SQIVND (reference sequence). The CDR3 runs 14 residues. The V end was cut by 4 bases, the J end by 3 bases, with 12 bases between. DNA of the CDR3: TGTGCCAGTAGTAGGGGTACTCGAGAAGAGACCCAGTACTTC. Protein product: CASSRGTREETQYF.

This sequence joins TRBV7-2 and TRBJ2-1; D call uncertain. CDR3 length: 17 amino acids. The germline V gene encodes CDR1 SGHTA and CDR2 FQGNSA. Trimming removed 1 base from V and 8 bases from J, with 21 bases in between. The DNA of the CDR3 is TGTGCCAGCAGCTTAGAAGGCCACTTCACCCTAGAGGATGAGCAGTTCTTC. This sequence encodes CASSLEGHFTLEDEQFF. The entire variable domain, with the rest obtained from reference TRBV7-2 and TRBJ2-1, is as follows: GAGVSQSPSNKVTEKGKDVELRCDPISGHTALYWYRQSLGQGLEFLIYFQGNSAPDKSGLPSDRFSAERTGGSVSTLTIQRTQQEDSAVYLCASSLEGHFTLEDEQFFGPGTRLTVL.

Written as DNA, the CDR3 is TGTGCCAGCTCACCGGTTGATGACACTGAAGCTTTCTTT. Protein: CASSPVDDTEAFF. V and J are TRBV18 and TRBJ1-1; no clear D gene. Germline loops: CDR1 KGHSH, CDR2 LQKENI. The V gene lost 3 bases and the J gene lost 3 bases, with 8 bases spanning the gap. CDR3 length: 13 residues.

This chain joins TRBV7-8 and TRBJ1-2; D ambiguous. Germline CDR1 is SGHVS and CDR2 is FQNEAQ. V lost 2 bases to trimming and J lost 1 base, with 11 bases between them. This CDR3 is built from 15 residues. The CDR3 here is CASSLSSVGNYGYTF. CDR3 in DNA: TGTGCCAGCAGCTTATCCTCGGTCGGTAACTATGGCTACACCTTC.

The V call is TRBV6-5, the J call TRBJ2-7; TRBD1 is a possible D gene (6 bases). Deletions cut 2 bases from V and 2 bases from J, with 13 bases between. Germline-derived CDR1 and CDR2 are MNHEY and SVGAGI. The CDR3 spans 15 residues. CDR3 in DNA: TGTGCCAGCAGTTACACCGGGGACACCACCTACGAGCAGTACTTC. Protein: CASSYTGDTTYEQYF.

The chain has TRBV11-2 and TRBJ2-1, with a weak D call TRBD2 (6 bases). The V gene lost 7 bases and the J gene lost 3 bases, with 19 bases spanning the gap. Germline V CDR1 and CDR2: SGHAT, FQNNGV. The CDR3 sequence is 16 residues long. The CDR3 bases are TGTGCCAGCACCAAAGGGGCAGGACTAATCTACAATGAGCAGTTCTTC. Translation gives CASTKGAGLIYNEQFF.

This sequence joins TRBV28 and TRBJ2-2, with 8 bases that match TRBD1. The V gene end was trimmed by 3 bases and the J gene end by 4 bases; junction bases not matched to a gene: 7. CDR3 length equals 16 residues. The germline CDR1 and CDR2 sequences are MDHEN and SYDVKM. The CDR3 is CASSFRHGTGTGELFF. Written as DNA, the CDR3 is TGTGCCAGCAGTTTTCGACACGGGACAGGCACCGGGGAGCTGTTTTTT.

This clone was found once. The chain has TRBV4-3 and TRBJ2-1; TRBD2 aligns across 11 bases. The CDR3 is made up of 16 amino acids. J was trimmed by 5 bases and V by 0 bases; bases with no gene match: 3. Germline V gene data show CDR1 as LGHNA and CDR2 as YSLEER. CDR3 loop: CASSQEGTSGNNEQFF. The CDR3 DNA sequence: TGCGCCAGCAGCCAAGAGGGGACTAGCGGTAACAATGAGCAGTTCTTC.

The chain combines TRBV2 with TRBJ1-1, with TRBD1 matching 8 bases. V lost 2 bases and J lost 5; bases outside the gene matches: 7. Germline V CDR1 and CDR2: SNHLY, FYNNEI. The CDR3 spans 15 residues. The CDR3 loop is CASSESRTGRTEAFF. DNA of the CDR3: TGTGCCAGCAGTGAAAGTCGGACAGGGCGGACTGAAGCTTTCTTT.

The genes are TRBV27 and TRBJ1-1, with D perhaps matching TRBD1 (6 bases). The CDR3 has 15 residues. The germline V gene has CDR1 MNHEY and CDR2 SMNVEV (reference sequence). The V end was cut by 5 bases, the J end by 4 bases, with 17 bases between. CDR3 in amino acids: CASSTSPQGGTEAFF. CDR3 coding DNA: TGTGCCAGCAGTACCTCACCTCAAGGGGGCACTGAAGCTTTCTTT.

This clone appeared once. The chain combines TRBV9 with TRBJ1-1; a weak D match, TRBD1 (6 bases). CDR1 and CDR2 from the germline V gene are SGDLS and YYNGEE. The CDR3 sequence is 14 residues long. Trimming removed 5 bases from V and 5 bases from J, with 16 bases in between. The CDR3 protein is CASSAQGSGTEAFF. For the CDR3, the DNA is TGTGCCAGCAGTGCTCAGGGGAGCGGGACTGAAGCTTTCTTT.

V and J are TRBV27 and TRBJ2-3; the D gene could be TRBD1 or TRBD2 (5 bases each). With 6 bases removed from V and 6 bases from J, the gap between germline ends came to 19 bases. This CDR3 region has 15 residues. Germline loops: CDR1 MNHEY, CDR2 SMNVEV (reference sequence). The CDR3 DNA reads TGTGCCAGCAGCTCCATGGGACCAGAGGTTGATACGCAGTATTTT. Translation: CASSSMGPEVDTQYF.

This clone was detected once. The V and J genes are TRBV7-9 and TRBJ2-7; 13 bases fit TRBD2. V shed 4 bases, J shed 12 bases, and the junction held 9 bases outside the gene matches. The germline gives CDR1 SEHNR, CDR2 FQNEAQ (reference sequence). This CDR3 comprises 14 residues. CDR3 DNA: TGTGCCAGCAGCTCGGCGGGACTAGCGGGACAATGGTACTTC. Residues: CASSSAGLAGQWYF. Variable domain in full (rest from reference TRBV7-9 and TRBJ2-7): DTGVSQNPRHKITKRGQNVTFRCDPISEHNRLYWYRQTLGQGPEFLTYFQNEAQLEKSRLLSDRFSAERPKGSFSTLEIQRTEQGDSAMYLCASSSAGLAGQWYFGPGTRLTVT.

This rearrangement joins TRBV21-1 to TRBJ1-5; the D segment call TRBD1 is taken from the table without a DNA check. TRBV21-1 is flagged as a pseudogene. This CDR3 is 19 amino acids long. CDR3 in amino acids: CASSKREGRAGKKNQPQHF. CDR3 sequence (DNA): TGTGCCAGCAGCAAAAGAGAAGGTCGGGCAGGGAAGAAGAATCAGCCCCAGCATTTT.

In DNA form, the CDR3 reads TGTGCCAGTACCCCCCGGGGGTCCAAAAACATTCAGTACTTC. It yields the protein CASTPRGSKNIQYF. The rearrangement uses TRBV19 and TRBJ2-4; possibly TRBD2 for D (6 bases). Trimming removed 7 bases at V and 2 bases at J, with 12 bases between. Germline CDR1 LNHDA, CDR2 SQIVND (reference sequence). This CDR3 comprises 14 residues.

This clone was detected only a few times. The rearrangement joins TRBV2 to TRBJ1-2; D is uncertain. The V gene lost 1 base and the J gene lost 2 bases, with 8 bases spanning the gap. CDR3 length: 14 amino acids. The V gene's germline CDR1 is SNHLY and CDR2 FYNNEI. As DNA, the CDR3 is TGTGCCAGCAGTGAAGGCCGGGTGAACTATGGCTACACCTTC. It is translated as CASSEGRVNYGYTF.

In DNA, the CDR3 is TGTGCCAGCAGGCCTTACCTTAGGGGAGGCGGTCCCACAGATACGCAGTATTTT. This translates into CASRPYLRGGGPTDTQYF. This rearrangement joins TRBV5-4 to TRBJ2-3; a possible D gene is TRBD2 (6 bases). Germline CDR1 reads SGHNT; CDR2 reads YYREEE (reference sequence). The CDR3 is made up of 18 amino acids. V was clipped by 5 bases and J by 2 bases, with 24 bases between them.

This chain connects TRBV28 to TRBJ1-4; D gene unclear. V lost 2 bases to trimming and J lost 2 bases, with 6 bases between them. This CDR3 region has 14 residues. The germline V gene has CDR1 MDHEN and CDR2 SYDVKM. The CDR3 nucleotides are TGTGCCAGCAGTTTACAGGCTACTAATGAAAAACTGTTTTTT. Amino acid sequence: CASSLQATNEKLFF.

The chain recombines TRBV9 with TRBJ1-2; D gene unclear. Germline CDR1 is SGDLS and CDR2 is YYNGEE. Trimming left V 4 bases short and J 0 bases short, with 13 bases between. This CDR3 contains 15 residues. The CDR3 here is CASSPGSVPNYGYTF. The CDR3 DNA is TGTGCCAGCAGCCCTGGTTCAGTTCCTAACTATGGCTACACCTTC.

The chain employs TRBV19 and TRBJ1-4; D call uncertain. Germline assignment: CDR1 LNHDA and CDR2 SQIVND (reference sequence). The CDR3 has 13 amino acids. The V gene lost 7 bases and the J gene lost 8 bases, with 14 bases spanning the gap. This CDR3 reads CASIPQESEKLFF. In DNA, the CDR3 is TGTGCCAGTATCCCGCAGGAATCGGAAAAACTGTTTTTT.

V gene TRBV19 combines with J gene TRBJ1-2; D possibly corresponds to TRBD1 (5 bases). CDR3 size: 15 residues. From germline, CDR1 is LNHDA and CDR2 SQIVND (reference sequence). V was trimmed by 10 bases and J by 2 bases, leaving 20 bases between them. CDR3: CATAGTPWRNYGYTF. In DNA, the CDR3 is TGTGCCACAGCCGGGACCCCCTGGCGCAACTATGGCTACACCTTC.

This chain connects TRBV7-3 to TRBJ2-2, with D hard to call. The germline V gene encodes CDR1 SGHTA and CDR2 FQGTGA. V lost 4 bases, J lost 1 base, and 10 bases lay in between. CDR3 length: 15 amino acids. The CDR3 sequence is CASSSFDGNTGELFF. The CDR3 region has the DNA TGTGCCAGCAGCTCTTTCGACGGGAACACCGGGGAGCTGTTTTTT.

The chain employs TRBV5-4 and TRBJ2-2, with TRBD2 as a possible D gene (6 bases). Looked up from germline, CDR1 is SGHNT and CDR2 is YYREEE (reference sequence). The length of the CDR3 is 16 residues. V dropped 5 bases and J dropped 4 bases, with 18 bases sitting between them. CDR3 coding DNA: TGTGCCAGCAGGTTAAGCGCGGGGTGGGGCACCGGGGAGCTGTTTTTT. Translating gives CASRLSAGWGTGELFF.

The chain employs TRBV6-1 and TRBJ1-2; D possibly corresponds to TRBD1 (5 bases). This CDR3 spans 13 amino acids. Trimming stripped 7 bases from V and 4 bases from J, with 13 bases between. Looked up from germline, CDR1 is MNHNS and CDR2 is SASEGT. Here the CDR3 DNA reads TGTGCCAGCATGTTCAGGGAATCCTATGGCTACACCTTC. Its translation is CASMFRESYGYTF.

J is TRBJ1-2 and V is TRBV9, with 12 bases matching TRBD1. Trimming at V came to 3 bases and at J to 2 bases, leaving 5 bases not matched to a gene. The CDR3 has 16 residues. Per the germline V gene, CDR1 is SGDLS and CDR2 is YYNGEE. The CDR3 loop reads CASSAGQGATNYGYTF. CDR3 bases: TGTGCCAGCAGCGCGGGACAGGGGGCGACAAACTATGGCTACACCTTC. The full variable domain, in which reference TRBV9 and TRBJ1-2 provide the parts outside the CDR3, is DSGVTQTPKHLITATGQRVTLRCSPRSGDLSVYWYQQSLDQGLQFLIQYYNGEERAKGNILERFSAQQFPDLHSELNLSSLELGDSALYFCASSAGQGATNYGYTFGSGTRLTVV.

The chain joins TRBV2 to TRBJ1-5, with D unresolved. V lost 4 bases, J lost 3 bases, and 13 bases lay in between. The CDR3 loop spans 15 amino acids. Germline V gene sequence: CDR1 SNHLY, CDR2 FYNNEI. The DNA for the CDR3 is TGTGCCAGCAGTGGTCCGGCATACCTCAATCAGCCCCAGCATTTT. This translates into CASSGPAYLNQPQHF.

The rearrangement joins TRBV7-2 to TRBJ2-6; D may match TRBD1 or TRBD2 (5 bases each). The V and J ends lost 2 bases and 2 bases respectively, with 10 bases between them. Germline values: CDR1 SGHTA, CDR2 FQGNSA. The CDR3 runs 16 residues. CDR3 coding DNA: TGTGCCAGCAGCTTACGAGGGGTAGCTGGGGCCAACGTCCTGACTTTC. Encoded protein: CASSLRGVAGANVLTF.

CDR3 sequence: CSVLRTGMNEQFF. The CDR3 bases are TGCAGCGTTTTAAGGACAGGGATGAATGAGCAGTTCTTC. V and J are TRBV29-1 and TRBJ2-1; 8 bases map to TRBD1. Losses at the gene ends were 5 bases for V and 7 bases for J; bases not matched to a gene: 7. The CDR3 totals 13 residues. From germline, CDR1 is SQVTM and CDR2 ANQGSEA.

The chain has TRBV28 and TRBJ1-3; 7 bases map to TRBD1. The germline CDR1 and CDR2 sequences are MDHEN and SYDVKM. This CDR3 has 16 amino acids. The V segment lost 2 bases and the J segment 0 bases; nucleotides outside the gene matches: 4. CDR3 in amino acids: CASSLGGQNSGNTIYF. The CDR3 region has the DNA TGTGCCAGCAGTTTAGGGGGACAGAACTCTGGAAACACCATATATTTT.

The chain couples TRBV4-1 to TRBJ2-7; 10 bases agree with TRBD2. Germline CDR1 is MGHRA and CDR2 is YSYEKL. CDR3 length equals 18 residues. With 0 bases clipped from V and 0 bases from J, the junction kept 8 bases outside the gene matches. The CDR3 is CASSQDRVAGGFSYEQYF. In DNA form, the CDR3 reads TGCGCCAGCAGCCAAGATCGGGTAGCGGGAGGTTTCTCCTACGAGCAGTACTTC.

This clone was picked up one time. The chain combines TRBV6-1 with TRBJ1-3, with a tentative D call TRBD1 (5 bases). CDR1 is MNHNS, CDR2 SASEGT, per germline. Trimming took off 3 bases at V and 10 bases at J, with 10 bases between the two ends. The CDR3 is made up of 12 amino acids. CDR3 loop: CASSDRDLTIYF. The CDR3, as DNA: TGTGCCAGCAGTGATAGGGACTTGACCATATATTTT.

The chain uses TRBV5-4 and TRBJ2-3; D gene uncertain. Germline CDR1 reads SGHNT; CDR2 reads YYREEE (reference sequence). V was shortened by 1 base and J by 1 base, with 10 bases between the two germline ends. CDR3 size: 15 residues. The CDR3 DNA is TGTGCCAGCAGCTTGAACCCCCTTGGCACAGATACGCAGTATTTT. This translates into CASSLNPLGTDTQYF.